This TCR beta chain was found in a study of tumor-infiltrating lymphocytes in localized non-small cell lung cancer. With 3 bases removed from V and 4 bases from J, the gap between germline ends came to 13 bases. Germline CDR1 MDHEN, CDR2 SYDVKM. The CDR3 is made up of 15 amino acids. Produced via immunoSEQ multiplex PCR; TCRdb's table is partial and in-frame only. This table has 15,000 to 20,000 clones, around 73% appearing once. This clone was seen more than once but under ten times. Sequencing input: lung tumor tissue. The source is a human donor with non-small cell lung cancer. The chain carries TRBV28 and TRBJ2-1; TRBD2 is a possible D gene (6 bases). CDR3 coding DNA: TGTGCCAGCAGTTTGTTATACGGGAGATACAATGAGCAGTTCTTC. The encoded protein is CASSLLYGRYNEQFF.